This TCR beta chain was observed in a study of T-cell memory formation after mild COVID-19. Whole-study findings and limits: Largely, contracting CD4+ clones fell within CM and EM, and contracting CD8+ clones within EMRA. Pre-infection memory harbored some responding clones, suggesting cross-reactive memory joined.

About this clonotype: The antigen is undetermined.

One entry per CDR3 protein results from TCRdb running MiXCR on the 5' RACE reads. The sample records about 130,000 distinct CDR3 sequences, about 17% being singletons. Unmatched junction bases numbered 8, after V lost 3 bases and J lost 8 bases. Per the germline V gene, CDR1 is SEHNR and CDR2 is FQNEAQ (reference sequence). The length of the CDR3 is 15 residues. The chain combines TRBV7-9 with TRBJ1-4, with TRBD1 matching over 8 bases. Sequencing used PBMCs or a T cell subset sorted from them (not recorded which). The receptor was derived from a young man who had mild COVID-19 (a few samples of this study predate the infection). Cell type and time point are not known. The CDR3 DNA is TGTGCCAGCAGCTTGACCGGGACAGGAGGCGAAAAACTGTTTTTT. Its protein is CASSLTGTGGEKLFF.